The 4 T cell receptor beta chains below all came from one sample that was sequenced in a study of T cell repertoires in cytomegalovirus infection. TCRdb re-derived calls from the reads in MiXCR, one entry per CDR3 protein. The repertoire consists of approximately 400,000 distinct CDR3 sequences, with 25% to 40% occurring once and the leading ten covering roughly an eighth. The specimen sequenced was PBMCs. These receptors were collected from a human donor in good health (CMV status not recorded). Some clones in this sample may be carry-over from other donors' samples.

The chain links TRBV18 to TRBJ1-5; D uncertain. Germline V gene sequence: CDR1 KGHSH, CDR2 LQKENI. Deletions cut 3 bases from V and 0 bases from J, with 3 bases between. The CDR3 covers 13 residues. CDR3: CASSPSSNQPQHF. The CDR3 DNA reads TGTGCCAGCTCACCGTCTAGCAATCAGCCCCAGCATTTT.

This chain joins TRBV7-8 and TRBJ1-2; D may be TRBD1 (5 bases). Germline values: CDR1 SGHVS, CDR2 FQNEAQ. The CDR3 contains 13 residues. Trimming left V 1 base short and J 8 bases short, with 11 bases between. CDR3 in DNA: TGTGCCAGCAGCTTAGGGCAGGGTATCGGCTACACCTTC. This translates into CASSLGQGIGYTF. Based on the CDR3 plus reference TRBV7-8 and TRBJ1-2, the full variable domain is GAGVSQSPRYKVAKRGQDVALRCDPISGHVSLFWYQQALGQGPEFLTYFQNEAQLDKSGLPSDRFFAERPEGSVSTLKIQRTQQEDSAVYLCASSLGQGIGYTFGSGTRLTVV.

This clonotype has only one observation. Since no conserved phenylalanine or tryptophan closes the CDR3, a read error is the likely cause. The chain employs TRBV24-1 and TRBJ2-2; the match to TRBD1 covers 7 bases. V lost 4 bases to trimming and J lost 2 bases; unmatched junction nucleotides: 6. Germline V gene lookup returns CDR1 KGHDR and CDR2 SFDVKD. The CDR3 runs 16 residues. The chain's CDR3 is CATSDPDRVNTGELFC. CDR3 DNA: TGTGCCACCAGTGACCCCGACAGGGTAAACACCGGGGAGCTGTTTTGT.

The chain has TRBV6-1 and TRBJ2-4, with 16 bases identical to TRBD2. With 3 bases clipped from V and 1 base from J, the junction kept 12 bases outside the gene matches. Germline V gene lookup returns CDR1 MNHNS and CDR2 SASEGT. CDR3 size: 21 residues. This CDR3 is CASSELLGTSGGAKAKNIQYF. The CDR3, as DNA: TGTGCCAGCAGTGAGCTATTGGGGACTAGCGGGGGGGCCAAGGCCAAAAACATTCAGTACTTC.